The rows below give T cell receptor beta chains drawn from one sample of a study of blood T cells in healthy people across ages. TCRdb re-derived calls from the 5' RACE reads in MiXCR, one entry per CDR3 protein. Here the sample spans over 1.5 million distinct CDR3 sequences, around 50% being singletons. The sequenced sample was blood. These TCRs come from a woman in her thirties or forties in good health. Both conserved end residues are part of each CDR3. Fields, in order: CDR3 DNA, CDR3 protein, clone size, V gene, J gene, D gene. The D gene is left open where the match is weak. Expanded clones are given a class, and other clones once, few, many or no size at all.

CDR3 DNA: TGTGCCAGCAGTGTACAAAACTCCGAGCAGTACTTC
CDR3 protein: CASSVQNSEQYF
clone size: .
V gene: TRBV2
J gene: TRBJ2-7
D gene: .

CDR3 DNA: TGTGCCAGCAGCGTACCAGCGGGGCTCACAGATACGCAGTATTTT
CDR3 protein: CASSVPAGLTDTQYF
clone size: .
V gene: TRBV9
J gene: TRBJ2-3
D gene: TRBD2

CDR3 DNA: TGTGCCAGCAGCCAAGGATTTGATAATGAGCAGTACTTC
CDR3 protein: CASSQGFDNEQYF
clone size: once
V gene: TRBV4-2
J gene: TRBJ2-7
D gene: .

CDR3 DNA: TGTGCCAGCAATTTCCATCGGGACAGGGGCCTTCGCGGGGAAAAACTGTTTTTT
CDR3 protein: CASNFHRDRGLRGEKLFF
clone size: .
V gene: TRBV27
J gene: TRBJ1-4
D gene: TRBD1

CDR3 DNA: TGTGCCAGCAGTCTCCGGATCGGGGCTTTCTTT
CDR3 protein: CASSLRIGAFF
clone size: .
V gene: TRBV6-6
J gene: TRBJ1-1
D gene: .

CDR3 DNA: TGTGCCAGCAGTTTATCCCTTGCGGGAGAGACCCAGTACTTC
CDR3 protein: CASSLSLAGETQYF
clone size: few
V gene: TRBV12-3/TRBV12-4
J gene: TRBJ2-5
D gene: .

CDR3 DNA: TGTGCCAGCAGCTTGAAAGCGGGGGGAAAGAATGAGCAGTTCTTC
CDR3 protein: CASSLKAGGKNEQFF
clone size: .
V gene: TRBV5-4
J gene: TRBJ2-1
D gene: TRBD2

CDR3 DNA: TGCAGTGCTCCCCCTGGCTACGGACAGGGCACTACAGATACGCAGTATTTT
CDR3 protein: CSAPPGYGQGTTDTQYF
clone size: few
V gene: TRBV20-1
J gene: TRBJ2-3
D gene: TRBD1

CDR3 DNA: TGCGCCAGCAGTGCGGACAGAACGAAAAACATTCAGTACTTC
CDR3 protein: CASSADRTKNIQYF
clone size: .
V gene: TRBV10-1
J gene: TRBJ2-4
D gene: .

CDR3 DNA: TGTGCCAGCAGCATCCGGGACGAGCAAGAGACCCAGTACTTC
CDR3 protein: CASSIRDEQETQYF
clone size: few
V gene: TRBV9
J gene: TRBJ2-5
D gene: .

CDR3 DNA: TGTGCCAGCAGTTACCTGGAGAAAGAGACCCAGTACTTC
CDR3 protein: CASSYLEKETQYF
clone size: few
V gene: TRBV6-2/TRBV6-3
J gene: TRBJ2-5
D gene: .

CDR3 DNA: TGCGCCAGCAGCCAAGATGGCCTAGCGGGTCCAAGTGGTACGCAGTATTTT
CDR3 protein: CASSQDGLAGPSGTQYF
clone size: .
V gene: TRBV4-1
J gene: TRBJ2-3
D gene: TRBD2

CDR3 DNA: TGCAGTGCCAGTCAGACTAGCGGGGGGGCTAGAGATACGCAGTATTTT
CDR3 protein: CSASQTSGGARDTQYF
clone size: .
V gene: TRBV20-1
J gene: TRBJ2-3
D gene: TRBD2

CDR3 DNA: TGTGCCAGCAGTCCGTGGACTAGTGGTAGCACAGATACGGAGTATTTT
CDR3 protein: CASSPWTSGSTDTEYF
clone size: .
V gene: TRBV12-3/TRBV12-4
J gene: TRBJ2-3
D gene: TRBD2

CDR3 DNA: TGTGCCAGCAGCCTCACCCGTGCATTAGCGGGGAAAGGTGGTGAGCAGTTCTTC
CDR3 protein: CASSLTRALAGKGGEQFF
clone size: .
V gene: TRBV7-3
J gene: TRBJ2-1
D gene: TRBD2

CDR3 DNA: TGTGCCAGCGGGACGACAGGGGGCGCCGGTTACGAGCAGTACTTC
CDR3 protein: CASGTTGGAGYEQYF
clone size: .
V gene: TRBV28
J gene: TRBJ2-7
D gene: TRBD1

CDR3 DNA: TGTGCCAGCAGGCCGGGACCAGCTGTAAATGAGCAGTTCTTC
CDR3 protein: CASRPGPAVNEQFF
clone size: .
V gene: TRBV7-2
J gene: TRBJ2-1
D gene: .

CDR3 DNA: TGTGCCAGCAGCTCGGGGAAGGGGAACACTGAAGCTTTCTTT
CDR3 protein: CASSSGKGNTEAFF
clone size: .
V gene: TRBV2
J gene: TRBJ1-1
D gene: .

CDR3 DNA: TGTGCCAGCAGCAGCGCACAGGGGAATAATTCACCCCTCCACTTT
CDR3 protein: CASSSAQGNNSPLHF
clone size: .
V gene: TRBV5-5
J gene: TRBJ1-6
D gene: TRBD1

CDR3 DNA: TGTGCCACCAGCAAATCGTCCCAGGGCAATCAGCCCCAGCATTTT
CDR3 protein: CATSKSSQGNQPQHF
clone size: .
V gene: TRBV15
J gene: TRBJ1-5
D gene: .

CDR3 DNA: TGTGCCAGCAGCTTGTCGTCAGGCTCATATGGCTACACCTTC
CDR3 protein: CASSLSSGSYGYTF
clone size: few
V gene: TRBV5-6
J gene: TRBJ1-2
D gene: .

CDR3 DNA: TGTGCCGGCAGCCCCTTCGGACGTACTAACTATGGCTACACCTTC
CDR3 protein: CAGSPFGRTNYGYTF
clone size: .
V gene: TRBV12-3/TRBV12-4
J gene: TRBJ1-2
D gene: .

CDR3 DNA: TGTGCTAGCAGCGCGGTCGGGGTGGGAGAGACCCAGTACTTC
CDR3 protein: CASSAVGVGETQYF
clone size: .
V gene: TRBV7-7
J gene: TRBJ2-5
D gene: .

CDR3 DNA: TGTGCCAGCAGTGTTTTAGGGGGGCTTACGAATGAGCAGTACTTC
CDR3 protein: CASSVLGGLTNEQYF
clone size: .
V gene: TRBV25-1
J gene: TRBJ2-7
D gene: .

CDR3 DNA: TGCGCCAGCAGCTTGAACCCTAGCGGGATCCAAGAGACCCAGTACTTC
CDR3 protein: CASSLNPSGIQETQYF
clone size: .
V gene: TRBV5-1
J gene: TRBJ2-5
D gene: TRBD2

CDR3 DNA: TGCAGTGCTAGGGGGACGGGCACAGATACGCAGTATTTT
CDR3 protein: CSARGTGTDTQYF
clone size: .
V gene: TRBV20-1
J gene: TRBJ2-3
D gene: .

CDR3 DNA: TGTGCCAGCAGTAACGGGACTAGCGGGGGCCCTGAGCTCACAGATACGCAGTATTTT
CDR3 protein: CASSNGTSGGPELTDTQYF
clone size: .
V gene: TRBV13
J gene: TRBJ2-3
D gene: TRBD2

CDR3 DNA: TGTGCCAGCACTCTTTCCCCGGACAGGGAAGAGACCCAGTACTTC
CDR3 protein: CASTLSPDREETQYF
clone size: few
V gene: TRBV6-2/TRBV6-3
J gene: TRBJ2-5
D gene: TRBD1

CDR3 DNA: TGCGCCAGCAGCCAACAACCGGCCTACGAGCAGTACTTC
CDR3 protein: CASSQQPAYEQYF
clone size: .
V gene: TRBV4-3
J gene: TRBJ2-7
D gene: .

CDR3 DNA: TGTGCCAGCAGGGACGGGACGGGGGGTTCAAACATTCAGTACTTC
CDR3 protein: CASRDGTGGSNIQYF
clone size: .
V gene: TRBV2
J gene: TRBJ2-4
D gene: TRBD2

CDR3 DNA: TGTGCCAGCGGTAATCCGGGACCCCAAGAGACCCAGTACTTC
CDR3 protein: CASGNPGPQETQYF
clone size: .
V gene: TRBV6-2/TRBV6-3
J gene: TRBJ2-5
D gene: .

CDR3 DNA: TGTGCCAGCAGCCAAGCGCTAGGACAGACGCAGTATTTT
CDR3 protein: CASSQALGQTQYF
clone size: .
V gene: TRBV14
J gene: TRBJ2-3
D gene: .

CDR3 DNA: TGCGCCAGCAGCCAAGAGAGAGGTAGTGATGAGCAGTTCTTC
CDR3 protein: CASSQERGSDEQFF
clone size: .
V gene: TRBV4-3
J gene: TRBJ2-1
D gene: .

CDR3 DNA: TGCAGCGTTGAACGTACTAACTATGGCTACACCTTC
CDR3 protein: CSVERTNYGYTF
clone size: .
V gene: TRBV29-1
J gene: TRBJ1-2
D gene: .

CDR3 DNA: TGCAGCGTTGAAGCTGCGCGGGTACAGCAAGAGACCCAGTACTTC
CDR3 protein: CSVEAARVQQETQYF
clone size: .
V gene: TRBV29-1
J gene: TRBJ2-5
D gene: .

CDR3 DNA: TGTGCCAGCACCAACAGGGGCGGGGAGACCCAGTACTTC
CDR3 protein: CASTNRGGETQYF
clone size: .
V gene: TRBV12-3/TRBV12-4
J gene: TRBJ2-5
D gene: TRBD1

CDR3 DNA: TGTGCCAGCAGCCCTTCGCCTCCCCTGACAGGTTGGGAGACCCAGTACTTC
CDR3 protein: CASSPSPPLTGWETQYF
clone size: .
V gene: TRBV13
J gene: TRBJ2-5
D gene: .

CDR3 DNA: TGTGCCAGCAGCTTAGCGAATTCGGCGTACGAGCAGTACTTC
CDR3 protein: CASSLANSAYEQYF
clone size: few
V gene: TRBV7-9
J gene: TRBJ2-7
D gene: .

CDR3 DNA: TGCGCCAGCAGCCAAATAACAGGGAACACTGAAGCTTTCTTT
CDR3 protein: CASSQITGNTEAFF
clone size: .
V gene: TRBV4-3
J gene: TRBJ1-1
D gene: .

CDR3 DNA: TGTGCCAGCTCACCATCCGTGACAGCCTACGAGCAGTACTTC
CDR3 protein: CASSPSVTAYEQYF
clone size: .
V gene: TRBV18
J gene: TRBJ2-7
D gene: .

CDR3 DNA: TGTGCCATCAGCCCCCAGGGGAACTATGGCTACACCTTC
CDR3 protein: CAISPQGNYGYTF
clone size: .
V gene: TRBV10-3
J gene: TRBJ1-2
D gene: .

CDR3 DNA: TGTGCCAGCAGTCCTCCGAAGGGATGGTACAATGAGCAGTTCTTC
CDR3 protein: CASSPPKGWYNEQFF
clone size: .
V gene: TRBV28
J gene: TRBJ2-1
D gene: .

CDR3 DNA: TGTGCCAGCTCCAAGCCGGGCTACGAGCAGTACTTC
CDR3 protein: CASSKPGYEQYF
clone size: .
V gene: TRBV6-2/TRBV6-3
J gene: TRBJ2-7
D gene: .

CDR3 DNA: TGTGCCAGCAGCCAGAGGGGCCCAGAGACCCAGTACTTC
CDR3 protein: CASSQRGPETQYF
clone size: .
V gene: TRBV4-2
J gene: TRBJ2-5
D gene: .

CDR3 DNA: TGCAGTGCTAACTCCCCGGGACAGGGTGACAGTTATGCTTTCTTT
CDR3 protein: CSANSPGQGDSYAFF
clone size: .
V gene: TRBV20-1
J gene: TRBJ1-1
D gene: TRBD1

CDR3 DNA: TGCGCCAGCAGCAGAGAACAGGGGTTCACTGAAGCTTTCTTT
CDR3 protein: CASSREQGFTEAFF
clone size: .
V gene: TRBV5-1
J gene: TRBJ1-1
D gene: TRBD1

CDR3 DNA: TGTGCCAGCAGACTACGGGGAATGAACACTGAAGCTTTCTTT
CDR3 protein: CASRLRGMNTEAFF
clone size: once
V gene: TRBV6-5
J gene: TRBJ1-1
D gene: .

CDR3 DNA: TGTGCCAGTTACACCGGGAGGGGGGTGTCAGAGACCCAGTACTTC
CDR3 protein: CASYTGRGVSETQYF
clone size: .
V gene: TRBV2
J gene: TRBJ2-5
D gene: TRBD2

CDR3 DNA: TGCGCCAGCAGCCAAGAGTGGGCGGTCGGGGAGCTGTTTTTT
CDR3 protein: CASSQEWAVGELFF
clone size: .
V gene: TRBV4-3
J gene: TRBJ2-2
D gene: .

CDR3 DNA: TGTGCCAGCAGTCCAGCGGGCAGAGAAGGCACAGATGCGCAGTATTTT
CDR3 protein: CASSPAGREGTDAQYF
clone size: .
V gene: TRBV12-3/TRBV12-4
J gene: TRBJ2-3
D gene: .

CDR3 DNA: TGCGCCAGCAGCCAAGATGTAGGGACGGCCCAGAGGTTCTTC
CDR3 protein: CASSQDVGTAQRFF
clone size: .
V gene: TRBV4-3
J gene: TRBJ2-1
D gene: .